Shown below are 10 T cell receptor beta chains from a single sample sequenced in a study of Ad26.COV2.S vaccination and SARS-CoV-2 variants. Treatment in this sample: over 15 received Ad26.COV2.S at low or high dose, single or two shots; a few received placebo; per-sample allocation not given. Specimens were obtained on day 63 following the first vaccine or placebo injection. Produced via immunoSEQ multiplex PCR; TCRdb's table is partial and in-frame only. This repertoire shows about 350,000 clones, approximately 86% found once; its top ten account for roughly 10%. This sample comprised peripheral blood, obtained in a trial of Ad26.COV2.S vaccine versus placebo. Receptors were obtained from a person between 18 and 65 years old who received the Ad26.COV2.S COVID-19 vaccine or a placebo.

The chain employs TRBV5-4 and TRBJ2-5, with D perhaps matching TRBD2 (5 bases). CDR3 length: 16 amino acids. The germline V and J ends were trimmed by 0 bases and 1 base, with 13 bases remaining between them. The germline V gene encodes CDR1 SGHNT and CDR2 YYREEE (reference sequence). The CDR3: CASSLALAGSQETQYF. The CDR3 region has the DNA TGTGCCAGCAGCTTGGCGTTGGCGGGCTCCCAAGAGACCCAGTACTTC.

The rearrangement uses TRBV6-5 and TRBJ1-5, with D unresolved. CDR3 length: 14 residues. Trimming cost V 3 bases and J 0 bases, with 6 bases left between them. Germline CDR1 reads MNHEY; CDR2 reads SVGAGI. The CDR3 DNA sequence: TGTGCCAGCAGTTATTCCTATAGCAATCAGCCCCAGCATTTT. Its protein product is CASSYSYSNQPQHF.

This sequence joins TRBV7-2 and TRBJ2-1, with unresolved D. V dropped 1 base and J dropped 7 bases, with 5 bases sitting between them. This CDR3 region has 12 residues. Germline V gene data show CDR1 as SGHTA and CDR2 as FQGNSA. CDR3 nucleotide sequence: TGTGCCAGCAGCTTAGACCTAAATGAGCAGTTCTTC. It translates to CASSLDLNEQFF.

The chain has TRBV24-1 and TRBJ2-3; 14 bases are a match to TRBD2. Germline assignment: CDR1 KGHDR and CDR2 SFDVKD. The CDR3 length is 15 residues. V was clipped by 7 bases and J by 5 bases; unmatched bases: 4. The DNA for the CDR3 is TGTGCCACCAGGGGACTAGCGGGAGTGGAAGATACGCAGTATTTT. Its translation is CATRGLAGVEDTQYF.

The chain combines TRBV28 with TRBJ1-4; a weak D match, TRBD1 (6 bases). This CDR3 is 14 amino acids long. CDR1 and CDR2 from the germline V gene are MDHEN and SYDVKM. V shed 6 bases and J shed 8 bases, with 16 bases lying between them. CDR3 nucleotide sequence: TGTGCCAGCAGCTCTGCGGGGGCTGACGAAAAACTGTTTTTT. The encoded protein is CASSSAGADEKLFF. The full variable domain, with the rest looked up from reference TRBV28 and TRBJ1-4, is DVKVTQSSRYLVKRTGEKVFLECVQDMDHENMFWYRQDPGLGLRLIYFSYDVKMKEKGDIPEGYSVSREKKERFSLILESASTNQTSMYLCASSSAGADEKLFFGSGTQLSVL.

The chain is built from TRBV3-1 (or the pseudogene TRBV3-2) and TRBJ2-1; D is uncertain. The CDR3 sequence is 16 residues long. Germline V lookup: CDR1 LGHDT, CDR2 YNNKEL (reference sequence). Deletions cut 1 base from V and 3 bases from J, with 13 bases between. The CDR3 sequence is CASSQGSGPYYNEQFF. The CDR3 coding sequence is TGTGCCAGCAGCCAAGGGTCAGGCCCATACTACAATGAGCAGTTCTTC.

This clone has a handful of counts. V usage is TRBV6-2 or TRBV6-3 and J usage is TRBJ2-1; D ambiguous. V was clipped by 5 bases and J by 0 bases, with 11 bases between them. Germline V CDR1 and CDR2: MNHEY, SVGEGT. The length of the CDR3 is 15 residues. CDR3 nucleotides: TGTGCCAGCAGTATGGGTGGTGGCTCCTACAATGAGCAGTTCTTC. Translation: CASSMGGGSYNEQFF.

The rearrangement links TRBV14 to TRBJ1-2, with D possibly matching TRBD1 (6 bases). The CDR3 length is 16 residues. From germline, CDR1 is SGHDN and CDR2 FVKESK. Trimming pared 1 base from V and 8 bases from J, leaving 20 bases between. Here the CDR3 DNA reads TGTGCCAGCAGCCAAGTAGGCCTGACGGGGGCCAAAGGCTACACCTTC. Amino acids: CASSQVGLTGAKGYTF.

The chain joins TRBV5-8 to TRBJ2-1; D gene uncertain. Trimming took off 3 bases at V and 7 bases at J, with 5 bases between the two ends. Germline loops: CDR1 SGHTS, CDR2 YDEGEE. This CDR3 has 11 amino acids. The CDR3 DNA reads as TGTGCCAGCAGCTCTTTTAATGAGCAGTTCTTC. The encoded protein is CASSSFNEQFF.

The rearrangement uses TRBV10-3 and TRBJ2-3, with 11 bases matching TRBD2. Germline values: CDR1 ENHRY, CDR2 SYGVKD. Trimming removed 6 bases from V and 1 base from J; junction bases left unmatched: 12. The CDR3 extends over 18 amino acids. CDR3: CAIRAGLAAGGGTDTQYF. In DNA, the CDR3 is TGTGCCATCAGGGCGGGACTAGCGGCCGGCGGGGGCACAGATACGCAGTATTTT.